This passage covers 18 T cell receptor beta chains from one sample sequenced in a study of blood T cells in healthy people across ages. A sample-barcoded 5' primer and a J-beta primer mix were used in a second PCR of roughly 6 to 11 cycles. TCRdb re-analysed the 5' RACE reads in MiXCR, keeping a single row per CDR3 protein. The sample includes fewer than 900,000 distinct CDR3 sequences, about 40% of them seen just once. Material for sequencing was blood. Receptors were obtained from a woman aged 55 to 70 in good health.

This clonotype showed up many times. This rearrangement joins TRBV7-9 to TRBJ2-1, with 9 positions matching TRBD2. CDR1 and CDR2 from the germline V gene are SEHNR and FQNEAQ (reference sequence). V was pared by 2 bases and J by 7 bases, with 6 bases of the junction left unmatched. This CDR3 has 15 residues. The CDR3 DNA reads TGTGCCAGCAGCTTATTGGGACTAGCTACTAATGAGCAGTTCTTC. Translation gives CASSLLGLATNEQFF.

The chain links TRBV5-1 to TRBJ2-7; no clear D gene. This CDR3 has 12 amino acids. V was clipped by 0 bases and J by 6 bases, with 7 bases between them. Germline assignment: CDR1 SGHRS and CDR2 YFSETQ. This CDR3 reads CASSLVPSEQYF. The CDR3 nucleotides read TGCGCCAGCAGCTTGGTCCCCTCCGAGCAGTACTTC.

This clonotype was counted a few times. The V and J genes are TRBV20-1 and TRBJ1-2, with D tentatively TRBD1 (5 bases). Germline values: CDR1 DFQATT, CDR2 SNEGSKA (reference sequence). The CDR3 spans 14 residues. V lost 0 bases to trimming and J lost 4 bases, with 12 bases between them. This CDR3 reads CSARDLTAFYGYTF. Here the CDR3 DNA reads TGCAGTGCTAGAGATTTGACAGCGTTCTATGGCTACACCTTC.

The rearrangement links TRBV6-6 to TRBJ2-3; TRBD1 matches at 10 bases. There are 17 residues in the CDR3. CDR1 and CDR2 (germline): MNHNY, SVGAGI (reference sequence). Trimming at V came to 6 bases and at J to 3 bases, leaving 12 bases not matched to a gene. For the CDR3, the DNA is TGTGCCAGCAGGCGCTCGGGACAGGGGCCTCCTACAGATACGCAGTATTTT. Protein sequence: CASRRSGQGPPTDTQYF.

This clonotype was seen repeatedly, ten times or more. The chain's CDR3 is CASSLAGEPQHF. The CDR3 DNA reads as TGTGCCAGCAGTTTAGCCGGGGAGCCCCAGCATTTT. The chain uses TRBV12-3 or TRBV12-4 and TRBJ1-5, with unresolved D. The CDR3 is 12 residues long. V was shortened by 0 bases and J by 8 bases, with 5 bases between the two germline ends.

This clonotype was observed many times. This chain connects TRBV7-3 to TRBJ2-6; D call uncertain. CDR1 is SGHTA, CDR2 FQGTGA, per germline. Trimming removed 6 bases from V and 0 bases from J, with 6 bases in between. This CDR3 comprises 14 residues. For the CDR3, the DNA is TGTGCCAGCAGTTATAACTCTGGGGCCAACGTCCTGACTTTC. It codes for CASSYNSGANVLTF.

The chain employs TRBV9 and TRBJ1-2, with a tentative D call TRBD1 (5 bases). In germline, CDR1 is SGDLS, CDR2 YYNGEE. The V gene lost 0 bases and the J gene lost 4 bases, with 13 bases spanning the gap. CDR3 length: 15 residues. CDR3 loop: CASSVDGGEGYGYTF. The CDR3 DNA sequence: TGTGCCAGCAGCGTAGACGGAGGGGAGGGCTATGGCTACACCTTC. Supplemented by reference TRBV9 and TRBJ1-2, the full variable domain reads DSGVTQTPKHLITATGQRVTLRCSPRSGDLSVYWYQQSLDQGLQFLIQYYNGEERAKGNILERFSAQQFPDLHSELNLSSLELGDSALYFCASSVDGGEGYGYTFGSGTRLTVV.

With respect to this clonotype: A read error may produce the germline difference seen at one junction end. The rearrangement links TRBV5-4 to TRBJ2-1; D call uncertain. The CDR3 is 13 residues long. Germline CDR1 is SGHNT and CDR2 is YYREEE (reference sequence). This CDR3 reads CTSSLASENKQFF. CDR3 sequence (DNA): TGTACCAGCAGCTTGGCCAGCGAGAATAAGCAGTTCTTC.

Ten or more counts support this clonotype. The rearrangement links TRBV5-1 to TRBJ2-1; 7 bases match TRBD1. The V segment lost 3 bases and the J segment 1 base; nucleotides outside the gene matches: 4. Germline CDR1 is SGHRS and CDR2 is YFSETQ. CDR3 size: 15 residues. CDR3 protein: CASSSTGESYNEQFF. DNA of the CDR3: TGCGCCAGCAGCTCAACAGGGGAGTCCTACAATGAGCAGTTCTTC.

The chain uses TRBV11-2 and TRBJ1-2; D possibly corresponds to TRBD1 (5 bases). V dropped 0 bases and J dropped 8 bases, with 13 bases sitting between them. This CDR3 comprises 14 residues. Germline V CDR1 and CDR2: SGHAT, FQNNGV. This CDR3 is CASSLDLAGSGYTF. The CDR3 region has the DNA TGTGCCAGCAGCTTAGATCTCGCAGGGTCCGGCTACACCTTC.

This clonotype was picked up a small number of times. The chain has TRBV7-9 and TRBJ2-1; 8 positions agree with TRBD2. V gave up 1 base and J gave up 5 bases; unmatched junction bases: 7. CDR1 is SEHNR, CDR2 FQNEAQ, per germline (reference sequence). This CDR3 has 16 residues. CDR3 bases: TGTGCCAGCAGCTTAGTAGTAGCGGGGATCGACAATGAGCAGTTCTTC. It translates to CASSLVVAGIDNEQFF.

Of note for this clonotype: A single base separates this from a much larger clone, so it may be a read error. The chain is built from TRBV29-1 and TRBJ2-3; D remains ambiguous. The CDR3 is 13 residues long. Germline V CDR1 and CDR2: SQVTM, ANQGSEA. CDR3 loop: CSVKEEWNDTQYF. The CDR3 coding sequence is TGCAGCGTTAAAGAGGAGTGGAACGATACGCAGTATTTT.

This clonotype came up a few times. The V and J genes are TRBV20-1 and TRBJ1-5; maybe TRBD1 (5 bases). The length of the CDR3 is 14 residues. Per the germline V gene, CDR1 is DFQATT and CDR2 is SNEGSKA (reference sequence). V lost 5 bases and J lost 2, with 13 bases in between. In DNA, the CDR3 is TGCAGTGCTCCAGGCAAGACAGGCAATCAGCCCCAGCATTTT. It yields the protein CSAPGKTGNQPQHF.

This clonotype was picked up a small number of times. The chain carries TRBV4-1 and TRBJ2-5; 10 bases align to TRBD2. The CDR3 has 15 residues. The V segment lost 0 bases and the J segment 5 bases; nucleotides outside the gene matches: 3. The germline V gene encodes CDR1 MGHRA and CDR2 YSYEKL. The CDR3 here is CASSQDPSGSETQYF. CDR3 nucleotide sequence: TGCGCCAGCAGCCAAGATCCTAGCGGGAGTGAGACCCAGTACTTC.

There are a few counts of this clonotype. The rearrangement links TRBV27 to TRBJ1-4; D gene unclear. Germline CDR1 reads MNHEY; CDR2 reads SMNVEV (reference sequence). The CDR3 is made up of 15 amino acids. The V end lost 5 bases, the J end lost 0 bases, and 10 bases lay between the germline ends. CDR3 in amino acids: CASSPRRATNEKLFF. The CDR3 DNA sequence: TGTGCCAGCAGTCCCCGACGGGCAACTAATGAAAAACTGTTTTTT.

The chain joins TRBV20-1 to TRBJ2-1; tentative D call: TRBD1 (6 bases). The CDR3 runs to 16 residues. V was cut by 2 bases and J by 4 bases, with 18 bases left in between. In germline, CDR1 is DFQATT, CDR2 SNEGSKA (reference sequence). The chain's CDR3 is CSARNNPGTIYNEQFF. In DNA, the CDR3 is TGCAGTGCTAGAAACAACCCCGGGACAATTTACAATGAGCAGTTCTTC.

The chain links TRBV24-1 to TRBJ2-3; TRBD2 matches at 7 bases. Per the germline V gene, CDR1 is KGHDR and CDR2 is SFDVKD. Trimming cost V 3 bases and J 2 bases; bases outside gene matches: 4. The CDR3 loop spans 15 amino acids. CDR3 sequence: CATSDIAGYTDTQYF. Written as DNA, the CDR3 is TGTGCCACCAGTGATATAGCGGGTTACACAGATACGCAGTATTTT.

This clonotype was picked up many times. The chain is built from TRBV5-1 and TRBJ1-2, with 11 bases lining up with TRBD1. V shed 4 bases, J shed 7 bases, and the junction held 3 bases outside the gene matches. This CDR3 is 13 amino acids long. CDR1 and CDR2 (germline): SGHRS, YFSETQ. CDR3: CASSTDRGPGYTF. CDR3 DNA: TGCGCCAGCAGCACGGACAGGGGGCCTGGCTACACCTTC.